This TCR beta chain stems from a study of T cell repertoires in cytomegalovirus infection. This CDR3 has 13 amino acids. V lost 4 bases and J lost 4, with 8 bases in between. The V gene's germline CDR1 is LGHNA and CDR2 YSLEER. This clonotype appeared a few times. Its antigen is undetermined. TCRdb analysed the reads with MiXCR anew, one entry per CDR3 protein. The table shows some 590,000 distinct CDR3 sequences, with approximately 40% occurring only once. The sequencing here drew on cultured PBMCs, taken from culture after CMV antigen stimulation. J is TRBJ2-1 and V is TRBV4-3; D gene uncertain. This TCR derives from a human donor in good health (CMV status not recorded). Some clones in this sample may be carry-over from other donors' samples. DNA of the CDR3: TGCGCCAGCAGCCTAACCCTATACAATGAGCAGTTCTTC. Translating gives CASSLTLYNEQFF.